One sample yielded the 20 T cell receptor beta chains listed below, sequenced in a study of OX40 agonist ivuxolimab in advanced cancers. TCRdb keeps only in-frame clones here, not all; method: immunoSEQ multiplex PCR. Here the sample spans 55,000 to 90,000 clones, 80% to 90% being singletons. The material sequenced was CD4+ or CD8+ T cells sorted from blood, taken in a trial of the OX40 agonist ivuxolimab. The receptors were gathered from an adult with an advanced solid tumor such as melanoma, head and neck, liver or kidney cancer.

As to this clone: Germline is not matched at one junction end, which may reflect a read error. The chain carries TRBV6-1 and TRBJ1-2, with 7 bases fitting TRBD1. This CDR3 contains 11 residues. CDR1 and CDR2 from the germline V gene are MNHNS and SASEGT. The CDR3 bases are TGTGCCAGCAGTTCGGGACAGACCCACGCCTTC. Protein product: CASSSGQTHAF.

The chain joins TRBV30 to TRBJ2-1; D remains unclear. CDR1 is GTSNPN, CDR2 SVGIG, per germline (reference sequence). CDR3 length: 14 amino acids. V was shortened by 7 bases and J by 2 bases, with 15 bases between the two germline ends. The CDR3 DNA sequence: TGTGCCTCGACTCGAGGCCTAACCTACAATGAGCAGTTCTTC. It is translated as CASTRGLTYNEQFF.

This chain joins TRBV11-2 and TRBJ1-2, with D uncertain. CDR1 and CDR2 from the germline V gene are SGHAT and FQNNGV. V lost 1 base to trimming and J lost 4 bases, with 10 bases between them. The CDR3 extends over 14 amino acids. The CDR3 coding sequence is TGTGCCAGCAGCTTAGGGCGGAAAGGCTATGGCTACACCTTC. Protein product: CASSLGRKGYGYTF.

V gene TRBV4-1 combines with J gene TRBJ1-3; 11 bases fit TRBD1. The junction had 6 bases not matched to a gene; V was cut back by 4 bases and J by 1 base. Germline V gene lookup returns CDR1 MGHRA and CDR2 YSYEKL. The CDR3 extends over 17 amino acids. Written as DNA, the CDR3 is TGCGCCAGCAGCCGCCAAGGGGACAGGGGGTCTGGAAACACCATATATTTT. As protein: CASSRQGDRGSGNTIYF.

This clone was seen just once. V is TRBV6-1 and J is TRBJ1-2; the match to TRBD1 covers 8 bases. The CDR3 runs 15 residues. The V segment lost 0 bases and the J segment 7 bases; nucleotides outside the gene matches: 7. Germline loops: CDR1 MNHNS, CDR2 SASEGT. DNA for the CDR3: TGTGCCAGCAGTGAAGCGGGAGGACAGGGTGGTGGCTACACCTTC. It translates to CASSEAGGQGGGYTF.

The chain has TRBV2 and TRBJ2-3, with 11 bases matching TRBD2. Per germline, CDR1 SNHLY and CDR2 FYNNEI. This CDR3 has 17 amino acids. V dropped 3 bases and J dropped 0; count of bases not matched to a gene: 5. The CDR3 region has the DNA TGTGCCAGCAGTGACCTAGCGGGGGGCCATAGCACAGATACGCAGTATTTT. Protein sequence: CASSDLAGGHSTDTQYF.

The gene calls are TRBV19 and TRBJ2-4; 9 nucleotides match TRBD1. V lost 5 bases and J lost 0; bases outside the gene matches: 5. From germline, CDR1 is LNHDA and CDR2 SQIVND (reference sequence). The CDR3 runs to 16 residues. CDR3 residues: CASSVQGATAKNIQYF. CDR3 DNA: TGTGCCAGTAGTGTACAGGGGGCAACAGCCAAAAACATTCAGTACTTC.

This chain uses TRBV21-1 with TRBJ2-1; TRBD2 is the table's D call, not checked against the DNA. TRBV21-1 is given as a pseudogene. The CDR3 contains 12 residues. As DNA, the CDR3 is TGTGCCAGCAGCAAAACGGCGGGGGAGCAGTTCTTC. Translating it yields CASSKTAGEQFF.

V is TRBV9 and J is TRBJ2-1, with D tentatively TRBD2 (7 bases). Trimming shortened V by 0 bases and J by 8 bases, and 18 bases separated the two germline ends. CDR3 length: 16 residues. The germline CDR1 and CDR2 sequences are SGDLS and YYNGEE. DNA for the CDR3: TGTGCCAGCAGCGTAGGAGCCAGGGGAGGGATAGATGAGCAGTTCTTC. It translates to CASSVGARGGIDEQFF.

Only one count was recorded for this clone. V usage is TRBV7-8 and J usage is TRBJ1-5; D might be TRBD1 (5 bases). The germline gives CDR1 SGHVS, CDR2 FQNEAQ. Trimming shortened V by 5 bases and J by 4 bases, and 24 bases separated the two germline ends. The CDR3 totals 18 residues. The CDR3 protein is CASSPPSQGGIGNQPQHF. CDR3 bases: TGTGCCAGCAGCCCCCCCTCGCAGGGAGGTATAGGAAATCAGCCCCAGCATTTT. The whole variable domain, filled in from reference TRBV7-8 and TRBJ1-5, reads GAGVSQSPRYKVAKRGQDVALRCDPISGHVSLFWYQQALGQGPEFLTYFQNEAQLDKSGLPSDRFFAERPEGSVSTLKIQRTQQEDSAVYLCASSPPSQGGIGNQPQHFGDGTRLSIL.

The chain is built from TRBV28 and TRBJ1-5; a weak D match, TRBD1 (6 bases). Germline CDR1 is MDHEN and CDR2 is SYDVKM. Trimming cost V 11 bases and J 2 bases, with 19 bases left between them. The length of the CDR3 is 15 residues. The CDR3 region is CASTMRGAGNQPQHF. The CDR3 region has the DNA TGTGCCTCTACCATGCGGGGGGCCGGCAATCAGCCCCAGCATTTT.

The J gene is TRBJ1-2, the V gene TRBV4-1; 11 nucleotides agree with TRBD1. Germline V gene lookup returns CDR1 MGHRA and CDR2 YSYEKL. The CDR3 loop spans 16 amino acids. The V and J ends lost 3 bases and 3 bases, in that order; junction bases with no gene match: 6. This CDR3 reads CASSQDRDRGYYGYTF. The DNA for the CDR3 is TGCGCCAGCAGCCAGGACCGGGACAGGGGGTACTATGGCTACACCTTC.

The chain links TRBV5-4 to TRBJ1-1; tentatively, D is TRBD1 (6 bases). V dropped 2 bases and J dropped 4 bases, with 12 bases sitting between them. The germline gives CDR1 SGHNT, CDR2 YYREEE (reference sequence). This CDR3 has 14 residues. The CDR3 DNA is TGTGCCAGCAGCTTACAGGGACGCGGCACTGAAGCTTTCTTT. This codes for CASSLQGRGTEAFF.

The CDR3 sequence: CASKGDTNTGELFF. The CDR3 nucleotides read TGTGCCAGTAAGGGGGACACGAACACCGGGGAGCTGTTTTTT. This chain connects TRBV19 to TRBJ2-2; a weak D match, TRBD1 (6 bases). The CDR3 has 14 residues. Trimming removed 7 bases at V and 0 bases at J, with 9 bases between. CDR1 is LNHDA, CDR2 SQIVND, per germline (reference sequence).

This rearrangement joins TRBV20-1 to TRBJ2-3, with D maybe TRBD1 (6 bases). Trimming removed 6 bases from V and 5 bases from J, with 9 bases in between. CDR1 is DFQATT and CDR2 is SNEGSKA in the germline V gene (reference sequence). There are 11 residues in the CDR3. The CDR3 sequence is CSAGQKDTQYF. As DNA, the CDR3 is TGCAGTGCAGGACAGAAAGATACGCAGTATTTT.

The V and J genes are TRBV6-1 and TRBJ1-3; TRBD1 is a possible D gene (5 bases). Germline CDR1 reads MNHNS; CDR2 reads SASEGT. The ends were cut back, 8 bases at V and 4 bases at J, with 9 bases in the middle. CDR3 size: 12 residues. In DNA form, the CDR3 reads TGTGCCAGCGGGACGGAAGGAAACACCATATATTTT. Residues: CASGTEGNTIYF.

This chain links TRBV11-2 with TRBJ1-3; 8 bases match TRBD1. V dropped 3 bases and J dropped 7; count of bases not matched to a gene: 5. The germline V gene has CDR1 SGHAT and CDR2 FQNNGV. The CDR3 covers 14 residues. This chain's CDR3 is CASSFDRGSNTIYF. In DNA form, the CDR3 reads TGTGCCAGCAGCTTCGACAGGGGCAGCAACACCATATATTTT.

The V call is TRBV7-2, the J call TRBJ2-2; 9 bases map to TRBD2. After removal of 5 bases from V and 2 bases from J, the junction contained 12 bases not matched to a gene. The CDR3 has 18 residues. In germline, CDR1 is SGHTA, CDR2 FQGNSA. The chain's CDR3 is CASSPGGGAFRNTGELFF. As DNA, the CDR3 is TGTGCCAGCAGCCCAGGCGGGGGGGCCTTCAGAAACACCGGGGAGCTGTTTTTT.

The CDR3 sequence is CASTGTGNTEAFF. DNA for the CDR3: TGTGCCAGCACCGGGACAGGGAACACTGAAGCTTTCTTT. The chain recombines TRBV28 with TRBJ1-1; TRBD1 aligns across 8 bases. J was trimmed by 1 base and V by 7 bases; bases with no gene match: 2. There are 13 residues in the CDR3. Germline CDR1 MDHEN, CDR2 SYDVKM.

The chain is built from TRBV2 and TRBJ1-6; D is unclear. Germline V gene data show CDR1 as SNHLY and CDR2 as FYNNEI. V was clipped by 6 bases and J by 8 bases, with 11 bases between them. This CDR3 is 13 amino acids long. The CDR3 DNA reads TGTGCCAGCAGCACAGAGACCGATTCACCCCTCCACTTT. As protein: CASSTETDSPLHF. Supplemented by reference TRBV2 and TRBJ1-6, the full variable domain reads EPEVTQTPSHQVTQMGQEVILRCVPISNHLYFYWYRQILGQKVEFLVSFYNNEISEKSEIFDDQFSVERPDGSNFTLKIRSTKLEDSAMYFCASSTETDSPLHFGNGTRLTVT.